This T cell receptor (beta chain) is from a study of technical replicates of blood from four donors (TCRdb year 2017). According to the germline V gene, CDR1 reads SQVTM and CDR2 reads ANQGSEA. V is pruned by 4 bases and J by 0 bases, leaving 4 bases of the junction without a gene match. The CDR3 starts with the cysteine, ends with the phenylalanine, and has 14 residues. Just CDR3 DNA is preserved here, 42 bases in frame from base 1. As for this clone: Its antigen is currently not known. Nothing much larger sits one base from this clone, and base qualities are not available.

Preparation of the library involved the immunoSEQ multiplex PCR assay. TCRdb provides this immuneACCESS table in a form limited to in-frame rearrangements. Some clones are lacking; in checked studies, under half of them reflect an unresolved V gene, and why the rest are absent is not known. Here the sample has some 77,000 clones; about 96% occur a single time. Jointly, the top ten make up 0.3% to 0.35% of the sample. The sequenced material came from T cells isolated from PBMCs. The chain couples TRBV29-1 to TRBJ1-1; 8 bases in the junction line up with TRBD1. This receptor was identified in a human donor in good health. The bases read TGCAGCGTTGGGACAGGGCTTGTGAACACTGAAGCTTTCTTT. Translation gives CSVGTGLVNTEAFF.